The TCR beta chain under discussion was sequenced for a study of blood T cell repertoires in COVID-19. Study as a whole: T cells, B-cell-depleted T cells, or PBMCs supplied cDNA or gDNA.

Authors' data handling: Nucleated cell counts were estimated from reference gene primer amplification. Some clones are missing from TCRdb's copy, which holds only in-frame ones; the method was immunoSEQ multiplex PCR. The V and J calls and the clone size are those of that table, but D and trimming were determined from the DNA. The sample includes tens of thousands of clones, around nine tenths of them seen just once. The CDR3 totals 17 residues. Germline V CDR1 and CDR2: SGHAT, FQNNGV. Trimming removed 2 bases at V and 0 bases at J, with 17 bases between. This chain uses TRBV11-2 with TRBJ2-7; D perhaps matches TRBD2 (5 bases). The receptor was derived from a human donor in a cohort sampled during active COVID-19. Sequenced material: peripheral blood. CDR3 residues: CASSLRPWRGRSYEQYF. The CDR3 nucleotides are TGTGCCAGCAGCTTACGCCCCTGGAGAGGGCGCTCCTACGAGCAGTACTTC.